This entry lists 10 T cell receptor beta chains sequenced from one sample in a study of cytomegalovirus exposure and HLA in healthy donors. Primers: 60 Vbeta forward and 13 Jbeta reverse. Measured with immunoSEQ multiplex PCR; TCRdb has only the in-frame clones, and not every one. The sample lists 150,000 to 200,000 clones, roughly 77% occurring once. The sequenced sample consisted of PBMCs. These receptors were collected from a woman aged 45-60 years in good health and CMV-seronegative.

The chain links TRBV15 to TRBJ2-7; D not certain. The germline gives CDR1 LNHNV, CDR2 YYDKDF (reference sequence). There are 14 residues in the CDR3. V lost 3 bases to trimming and J lost 1 base, with 10 bases between them. CDR3 in amino acids: CATSRARGSYEQYF. As DNA, the CDR3 is TGTGCCACCAGCAGGGCCAGAGGTTCCTACGAGCAGTACTTC.

This clone appeared a single time. The chain has TRBV6-5 and TRBJ2-4, with D unresolved. CDR1 is MNHEY, CDR2 SVGAGI, per germline. Trimming stripped 3 bases from V and 6 bases from J, with 9 bases between. This CDR3 has 13 amino acids. CDR3 sequence (DNA): TGTGCCAGCAGTTATGGGCCTTCAAACATTCAGTACTTC. This encodes CASSYGPSNIQYF.

V is TRBV5-1 and J is TRBJ2-7; a weak D match, TRBD1 (5 bases). Trimming pared 0 bases from V and 5 bases from J, leaving 18 bases between. Germline V CDR1 and CDR2: SGHRS, YFSETQ. The CDR3 has 16 amino acids. The chain's CDR3 is CASSLGSPRVGDEQYF. Here the CDR3 DNA reads TGCGCCAGCAGCTTGGGTTCGCCCAGGGTAGGAGACGAGCAGTACTTC.

The J gene is TRBJ1-5, the V gene TRBV6-5; no clear D. Germline loops: CDR1 MNHEY, CDR2 SVGAGI. CDR3 length equals 12 residues. Trimming removed 2 bases at V and 6 bases at J, with 5 bases between. The CDR3 region is CASSYPGQPQHF. The CDR3 coding sequence is TGTGCCAGCAGTTACCCGGGTCAGCCCCAGCATTTT.

The V call is TRBV30, the J call TRBJ1-1; 7 bases agree with TRBD1. The germline V gene has CDR1 GTSNPN and CDR2 SVGIG (reference sequence). V gave up 6 bases and J gave up 0 bases; unmatched junction bases: 4. This CDR3 contains 13 residues. The CDR3 loop is CACQQGMNTEAFF. Written as DNA, the CDR3 is TGTGCCTGTCAACAGGGGATGAACACTGAAGCTTTCTTT.

This sequence joins TRBV28 and TRBJ1-2, with 7 bases identical to TRBD1. Germline V gene data show CDR1 as MDHEN and CDR2 as SYDVKM. The CDR3 is 15 amino acids. J lost 5 bases, V lost 4 bases, and 10 bases had no gene match. In DNA, the CDR3 is TGTGCCAGCAGTTCTCCGACCGGGACAGCTTATGGCTACACCTTC. This gives the protein CASSSPTGTAYGYTF.

V and J are TRBV13 and TRBJ2-4, with 8 positions matching TRBD2. CDR3 size: 16 residues. The V and J ends lost 5 bases and 0 bases, in that order; junction bases with no gene match: 6. The germline V gene encodes CDR1 PRHDT and CDR2 FYEKMQ (reference sequence). The CDR3 loop is CASSPTSAEAKNIQYF. CDR3 bases: TGTGCCAGCAGCCCGACTAGCGCGGAAGCCAAAAACATTCAGTACTTC.

The chain couples TRBV10-1 to TRBJ2-3; tentative D call: TRBD2 (6 bases). Germline assignment: CDR1 WNHNN and CDR2 SYGVQD (reference sequence). The CDR3 contains 15 residues. The V end was cut by 3 bases, the J end by 3 bases, with 13 bases between. The CDR3 region is CASSDPPSVTDTQYF. For the CDR3, the DNA is TGCGCCAGCAGTGACCCCCCTAGCGTTACAGATACGCAGTATTTT.

The chain recombines TRBV6-5 with TRBJ2-7; TRBD1 agrees at 9 bases. Looked up from germline, CDR1 is MNHEY and CDR2 is SVGAGI. CDR3 length: 15 amino acids. The V and J ends lost 6 bases and 0 bases, in that order; junction bases with no gene match: 6. CDR3 sequence: CASRGTGLVSYEQYF. For the CDR3, the DNA is TGTGCCAGCAGGGGGACAGGGTTGGTCTCCTACGAGCAGTACTTC.

This chain connects TRBV13 to TRBJ1-1; D is ambiguous. Deletions cut 0 bases from V and 1 base from J, with 6 bases between. Germline V gives CDR1 PRHDT, CDR2 FYEKMQ (reference sequence). The length of the CDR3 is 14 residues. The CDR3 reads CASSLGLKNTEAFF. In nucleotides, the CDR3 is TGTGCCAGCAGCTTAGGCCTTAAGAACACTGAAGCTTTCTTT.